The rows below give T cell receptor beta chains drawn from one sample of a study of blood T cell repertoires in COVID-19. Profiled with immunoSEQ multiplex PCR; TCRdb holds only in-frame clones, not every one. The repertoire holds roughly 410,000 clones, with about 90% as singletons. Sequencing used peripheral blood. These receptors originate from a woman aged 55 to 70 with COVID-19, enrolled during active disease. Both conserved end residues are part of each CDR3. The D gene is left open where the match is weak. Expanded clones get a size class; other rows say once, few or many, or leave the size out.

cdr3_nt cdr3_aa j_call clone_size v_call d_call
TGTGCCAGTAGTATGAAGTACATCCCGGGCACTGAAGCTTTCTTT CASSMKYIPGTEAFF TRBJ1-1 NA TRBV19 NA
TGTGCCAGCAGCTTAGCTCCGATAGACACCGGGGAGCTGTTTTTT CASSLAPIDTGELFF TRBJ2-2 few TRBV7-9 NA
TGCGCCAGCAGCTTGGGGCAGTCCACTAACTATGGCTACACCTTC CASSLGQSTNYGYTF TRBJ1-2 NA TRBV5-1 NA
TGTGCCAGCAGCCAACCGGGACAGGGGGCGAAGCAGTACTTC CASSQPGQGAKQYF TRBJ2-7 NA TRBV5-5 TRBD1
TGTGCCAGCAGCTTCCGAGATACGCAGTATTTT CASSFRDTQYF TRBJ2-3 NA TRBV11-3 NA
TGTGCCAGCAGCTTCTACAGGGGCGGGACCGGGGAGCTGTTTTTT CASSFYRGGTGELFF TRBJ2-2 NA TRBV5-4 TRBD1
TGCGCCAGCAGACCCTACAGGGGGCCGAATACGCAGTATTTT CASRPYRGPNTQYF TRBJ2-3 once TRBV5-1 TRBD1
TGTGCCAGCAGCTTATACGGGGGGAACTATGGCTACACCTTC CASSLYGGNYGYTF TRBJ1-2 NA TRBV13 NA
TGTGCCAGCAGTTTTTCTAGGACCGGGGAGCTGTTTTTT CASSFSRTGELFF TRBJ2-2 NA TRBV7-9 NA
TGCAGTGCTAGTCTCTCAGTCCAGGGGCCCACTTCGGATACGCAGTATTTT CSASLSVQGPTSDTQYF TRBJ2-3 once TRBV20-1 NA
TGTGCCAGCAGGGGGCTCGGGACAGGACCAGGGGGCTACACCTTC CASRGLGTGPGGYTF TRBJ1-2 NA TRBV27 TRBD1